Given below is one T cell receptor beta chain in context. Its antigen remains unknown. Per the germline V gene, CDR1 is SQVTM and CDR2 is ANQGSEA. Trimming removed 5 bases at V and 8 bases at J, with 13 bases between. The length of the CDR3 is 12 residues. This sample was taken from a study of OX40 agonist ivuxolimab in advanced cancers. Looking at the study overall: Patients enrolled in dose escalation were diagnosed with hepatocellular carcinoma, melanoma, renal cell or head and neck cancer. Patients achieving partial responses numbered three: one hepatocellular carcinoma case and two cutaneous melanoma cases. Study-wide points: There was clonal expansion of CD4+ and CD8+ blood T cells by week 6 at 0.1 to 3.0 mg/kg. What antigens the expanded peripheral T cells recognized was never established.

Clones were read by immunoSEQ multiplex PCR, and TCRdb kept only the in-frame ones, dropping some. The sample contains some 62,000 clones, approximately 90% of which appear only once. Source: CD4+ or CD8+ T cells sorted from blood, taken in a trial of the OX40 agonist ivuxolimab. The receptor's source is an adult with an advanced solid tumor such as melanoma, head and neck, liver or kidney cancer. V usage is TRBV29-1 and J usage is TRBJ2-1; D gene uncertain. In nucleotides, the CDR3 is TGCAGCGTTTTGGCACTTTTCGATGAGCAGTTCTTC. It yields the protein CSVLALFDEQFF.